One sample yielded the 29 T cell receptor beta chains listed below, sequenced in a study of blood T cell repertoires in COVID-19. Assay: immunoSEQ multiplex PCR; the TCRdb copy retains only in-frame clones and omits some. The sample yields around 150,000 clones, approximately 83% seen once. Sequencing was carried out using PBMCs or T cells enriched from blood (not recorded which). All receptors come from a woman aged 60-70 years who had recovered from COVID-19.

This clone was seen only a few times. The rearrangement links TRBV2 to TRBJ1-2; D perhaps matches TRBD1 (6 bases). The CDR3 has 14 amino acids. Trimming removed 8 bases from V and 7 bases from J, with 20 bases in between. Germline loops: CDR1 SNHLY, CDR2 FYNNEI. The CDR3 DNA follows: TGTGCCAGCGTTGAACGCAGGGGCTGGGGTGGCTACACCTTC. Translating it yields CASVERRGWGGYTF.

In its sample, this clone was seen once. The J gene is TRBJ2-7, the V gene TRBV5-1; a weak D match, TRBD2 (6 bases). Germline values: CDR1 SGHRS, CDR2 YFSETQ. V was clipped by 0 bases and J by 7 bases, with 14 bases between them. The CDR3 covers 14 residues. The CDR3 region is CASSLEGNAGEQYF. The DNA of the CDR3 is TGCGCCAGCAGCTTGGAGGGAAACGCGGGAGAGCAGTACTTC.

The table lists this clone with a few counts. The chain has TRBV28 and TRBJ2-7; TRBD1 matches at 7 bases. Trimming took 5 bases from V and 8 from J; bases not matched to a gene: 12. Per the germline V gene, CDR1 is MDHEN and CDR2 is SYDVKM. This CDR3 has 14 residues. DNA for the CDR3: TGTGCCAGCAGTCTAAGGGACAGATCTACCCAGCAGTACTTC. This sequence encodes CASSLRDRSTQQYF. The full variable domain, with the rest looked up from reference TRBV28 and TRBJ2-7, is DVKVTQSSRYLVKRTGEKVFLECVQDMDHENMFWYRQDPGLGLRLIYFSYDVKMKEKGDIPEGYSVSREKKERFSLILESASTNQTSMYLCASSLRDRSTQQYFGPGTRLTVT.

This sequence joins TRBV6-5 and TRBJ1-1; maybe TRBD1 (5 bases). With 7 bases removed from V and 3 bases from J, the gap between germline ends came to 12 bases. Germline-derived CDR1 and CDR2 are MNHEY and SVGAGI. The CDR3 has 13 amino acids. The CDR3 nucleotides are TGTGCCAGCACTTCCGCGGGACACACTGAAGCTTTCTTT. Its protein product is CASTSAGHTEAFF.

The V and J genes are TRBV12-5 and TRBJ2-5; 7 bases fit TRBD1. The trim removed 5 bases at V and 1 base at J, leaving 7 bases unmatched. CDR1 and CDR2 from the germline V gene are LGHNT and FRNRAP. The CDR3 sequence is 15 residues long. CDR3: CASGTGTAAQETQYF. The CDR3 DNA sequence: TGTGCTAGTGGTACCGGGACAGCAGCCCAAGAGACCCAGTACTTC.

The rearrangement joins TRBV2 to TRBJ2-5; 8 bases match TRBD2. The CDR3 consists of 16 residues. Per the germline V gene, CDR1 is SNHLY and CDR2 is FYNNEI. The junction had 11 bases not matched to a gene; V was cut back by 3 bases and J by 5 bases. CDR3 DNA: TGTGCCAGCAGTGACGCGTTTCCGGGGGGGCCGGAGACCCAGTACTTC. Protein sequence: CASSDAFPGGPETQYF. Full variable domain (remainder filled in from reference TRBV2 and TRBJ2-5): EPEVTQTPSHQVTQMGQEVILRCVPISNHLYFYWYRQILGQKVEFLVSFYNNEISEKSEIFDDQFSVERPDGSNFTLKIRSTKLEDSAMYFCASSDAFPGGPETQYFGPGTRLLVL.

CDR3 region: CASSFSRDRNTEAFF. The CDR3 DNA reads as TGTGCCAGCAGCTTCTCCAGGGACAGGAACACTGAAGCTTTCTTT. The chain carries TRBV7-9 and TRBJ1-1, with 7 bases aligning to TRBD1. CDR1 SEHNR and CDR2 FQNEAQ come from the germline V gene (reference sequence). The CDR3 is 15 residues long. The ends lost 3 bases at V and 1 base at J; junction bases unmatched: 5.

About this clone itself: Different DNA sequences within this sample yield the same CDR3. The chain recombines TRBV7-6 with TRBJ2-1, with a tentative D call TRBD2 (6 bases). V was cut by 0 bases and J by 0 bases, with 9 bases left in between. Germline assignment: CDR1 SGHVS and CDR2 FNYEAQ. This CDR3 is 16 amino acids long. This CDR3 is CASSLASGSSYNEQFF. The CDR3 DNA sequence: TGTGCCAGCAGCTTAGCTAGCGGAAGCTCCTACAATGAGCAGTTCTTC.

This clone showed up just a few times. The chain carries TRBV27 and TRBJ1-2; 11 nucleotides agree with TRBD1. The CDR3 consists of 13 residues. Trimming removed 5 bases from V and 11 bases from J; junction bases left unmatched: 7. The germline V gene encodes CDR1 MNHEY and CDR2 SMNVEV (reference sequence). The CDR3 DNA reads TGTGCCAGCAGTAGAGGGACAGGGGGGAGTTACACCTTC. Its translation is CASSRGTGGSYTF.

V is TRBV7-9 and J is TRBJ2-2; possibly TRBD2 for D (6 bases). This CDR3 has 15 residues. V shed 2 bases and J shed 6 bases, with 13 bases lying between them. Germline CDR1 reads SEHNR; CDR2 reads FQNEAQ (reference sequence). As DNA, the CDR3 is TGTGCCAGCAGCTTAAATTTCGCGGGGTCCGGGGAGCTGTTTTTT. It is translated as CASSLNFAGSGELFF.

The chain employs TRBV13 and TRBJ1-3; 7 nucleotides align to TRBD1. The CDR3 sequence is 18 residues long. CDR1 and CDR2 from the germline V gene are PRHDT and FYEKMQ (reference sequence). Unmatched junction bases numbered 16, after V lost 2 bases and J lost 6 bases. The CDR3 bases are TGTGCCAGCAGCTTAAAGGTTCGAACAGGGGAGGTGTTAAACACCATATATTTT. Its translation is CASSLKVRTGEVLNTIYF. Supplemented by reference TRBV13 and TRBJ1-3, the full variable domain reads AAGVIQSPRHLIKEKRETATLKCYPIPRHDTVYWYQQGPGQDPQFLISFYEKMQSDKGSIPDRFSAQQFSDYHSELNMSSLELGDSALYFCASSLKVRTGEVLNTIYFGEGSWLTVV.

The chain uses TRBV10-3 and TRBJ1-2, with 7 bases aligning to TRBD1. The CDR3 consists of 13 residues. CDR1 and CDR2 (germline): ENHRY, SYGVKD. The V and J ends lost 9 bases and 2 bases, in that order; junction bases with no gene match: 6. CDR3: CAIYRGWNYGYTF. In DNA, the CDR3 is TGTGCCATATACAGGGGTTGGAACTATGGCTACACCTTC.

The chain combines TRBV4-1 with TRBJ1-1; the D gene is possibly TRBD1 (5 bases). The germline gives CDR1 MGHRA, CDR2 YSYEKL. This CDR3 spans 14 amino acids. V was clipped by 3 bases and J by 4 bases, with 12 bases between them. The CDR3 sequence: CASSHPGRGTEAFF. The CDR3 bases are TGCGCCAGCAGCCACCCAGGGCGGGGCACTGAAGCTTTCTTT.

Here the CDR3 DNA reads TGCGCCAGCAGCTCGAGCGGTCCCACAGATACGCAGTATTTT. As protein: CASSSSGPTDTQYF. The chain is built from TRBV5-1 and TRBJ2-3; D may be TRBD2 (5 bases). The V gene lost 3 bases and the J gene lost 2 bases, with 10 bases spanning the gap. The CDR3 has 14 amino acids. Germline CDR1 SGHRS, CDR2 YFSETQ.

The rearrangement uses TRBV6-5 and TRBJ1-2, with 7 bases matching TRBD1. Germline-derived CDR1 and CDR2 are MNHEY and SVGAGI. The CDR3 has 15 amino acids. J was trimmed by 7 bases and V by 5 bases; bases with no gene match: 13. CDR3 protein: CASSPYRDRDLGYTF. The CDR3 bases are TGTGCCAGCAGTCCCTACCGCGACAGGGACCTTGGCTACACCTTC.

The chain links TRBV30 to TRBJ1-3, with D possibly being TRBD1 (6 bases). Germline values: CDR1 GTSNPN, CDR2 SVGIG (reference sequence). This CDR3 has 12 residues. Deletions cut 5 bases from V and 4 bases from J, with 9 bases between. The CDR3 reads CAWADRGNTIYF. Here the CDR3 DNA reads TGTGCCTGGGCGGACAGAGGAAACACCATATATTTT.

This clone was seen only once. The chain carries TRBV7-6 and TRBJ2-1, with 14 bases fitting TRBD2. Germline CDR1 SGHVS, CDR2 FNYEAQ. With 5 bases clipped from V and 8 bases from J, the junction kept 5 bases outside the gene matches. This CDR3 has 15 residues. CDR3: CASSPRLAGGYEQFF. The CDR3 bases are TGTGCCAGCAGCCCCCGACTAGCGGGGGGGTATGAGCAGTTCTTC.

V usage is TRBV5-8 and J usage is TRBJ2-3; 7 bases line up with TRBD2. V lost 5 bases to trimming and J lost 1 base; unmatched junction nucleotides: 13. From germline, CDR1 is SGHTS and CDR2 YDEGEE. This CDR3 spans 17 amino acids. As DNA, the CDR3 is TGTGCCAGCAGGGGCACCTTTTGGGAGGGAGGCACAGATACGCAGTATTTT. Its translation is CASRGTFWEGGTDTQYF. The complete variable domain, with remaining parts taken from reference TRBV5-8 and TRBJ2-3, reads EAGVTQSPTHLIKTRGQQATLRCSPISGHTSVYWYQQALGLGLQFLLWYDEGEERNRGNFPPRFSGRQFPNYSSELNVNALELEDSALYLCASRGTFWEGGTDTQYFGPGTRLTVL.

CDR3 bases: TGTGCCAGCAGCCAATACTACCTATCCTACAATGAGCAGTTCTTC. Its protein is CASSQYYLSYNEQFF. The J gene is TRBJ2-1, the V gene TRBV14; D remains ambiguous. Germline V gene sequence: CDR1 SGHDN, CDR2 FVKESK. This CDR3 comprises 15 residues. Trimming left V 2 bases short and J 1 base short, with 9 bases between.

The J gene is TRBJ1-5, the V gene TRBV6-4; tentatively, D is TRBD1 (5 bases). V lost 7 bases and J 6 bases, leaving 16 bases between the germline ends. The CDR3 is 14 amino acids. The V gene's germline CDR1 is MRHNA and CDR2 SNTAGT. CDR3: CASIWPGNGQPQHF. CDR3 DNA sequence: TGTGCCAGCATTTGGCCAGGGAACGGTCAGCCCCAGCATTTT.

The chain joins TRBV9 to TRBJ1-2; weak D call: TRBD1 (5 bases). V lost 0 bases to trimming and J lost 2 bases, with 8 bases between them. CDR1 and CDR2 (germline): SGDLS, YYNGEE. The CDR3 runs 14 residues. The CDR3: CASSVADSNYGYTF. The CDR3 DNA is TGTGCCAGCAGCGTAGCCGACAGCAACTATGGCTACACCTTC.

CDR3 in DNA: TGCGCCAGCAGTGAACAGGATAATTCACCCCTCCACTTT. It yields the protein CASSEQDNSPLHF. This chain links TRBV10-2 with TRBJ1-6, with a weak D call TRBD1 (5 bases). CDR3 size: 13 residues. The germline V gene encodes CDR1 WSHSY and CDR2 SAAADI. V was clipped by 3 bases and J by 5 bases, with 5 bases between them.

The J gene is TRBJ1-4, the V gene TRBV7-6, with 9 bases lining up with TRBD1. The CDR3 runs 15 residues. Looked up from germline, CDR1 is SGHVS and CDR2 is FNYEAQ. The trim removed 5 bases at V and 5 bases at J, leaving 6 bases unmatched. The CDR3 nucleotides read TGTGCCAGCAGCCTTCGGACAGGGGCAAATGAAAAACTGTTTTTT. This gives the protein CASSLRTGANEKLFF. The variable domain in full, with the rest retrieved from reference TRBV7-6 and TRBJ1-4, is GAGVSQSPRYKVTKRGQDVALRCDPISGHVSLYWYRQALGQGPEFLTYFNYEAQQDKSGLPNDRFSAERPEGSISTLTIQRTEQRDSAMYRCASSLRTGANEKLFFGSGTQLSVL.

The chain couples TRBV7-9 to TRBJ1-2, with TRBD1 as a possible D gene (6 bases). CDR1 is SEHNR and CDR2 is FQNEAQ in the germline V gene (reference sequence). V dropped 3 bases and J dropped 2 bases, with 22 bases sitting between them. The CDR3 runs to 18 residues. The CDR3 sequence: CASSLGGWTAVGNYGYTF. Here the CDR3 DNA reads TGTGCCAGCAGCTTGGGGGGGTGGACAGCCGTTGGGAACTATGGCTACACCTTC. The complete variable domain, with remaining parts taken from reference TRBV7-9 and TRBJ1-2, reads DTGVSQNPRHKITKRGQNVTFRCDPISEHNRLYWYRQTLGQGPEFLTYFQNEAQLEKSRLLSDRFSAERPKGSFSTLEIQRTEQGDSAMYLCASSLGGWTAVGNYGYTFGSGTRLTVV.

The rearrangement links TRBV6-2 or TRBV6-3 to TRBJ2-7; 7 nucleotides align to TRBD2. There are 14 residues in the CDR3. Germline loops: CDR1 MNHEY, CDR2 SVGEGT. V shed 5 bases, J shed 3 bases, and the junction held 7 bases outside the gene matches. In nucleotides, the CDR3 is TGTGCCAGCAGTGTCGGCCTAGCGGACTACGAGCAGTACTTC. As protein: CASSVGLADYEQYF.

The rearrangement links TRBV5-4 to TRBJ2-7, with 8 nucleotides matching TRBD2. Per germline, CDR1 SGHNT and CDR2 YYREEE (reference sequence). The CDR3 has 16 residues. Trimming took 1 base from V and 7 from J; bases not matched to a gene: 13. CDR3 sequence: CASSLLAGRRDQEQYF. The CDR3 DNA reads TGTGCCAGCAGCTTGTTAGCGGGAAGGCGGGATCAAGAGCAGTACTTC.

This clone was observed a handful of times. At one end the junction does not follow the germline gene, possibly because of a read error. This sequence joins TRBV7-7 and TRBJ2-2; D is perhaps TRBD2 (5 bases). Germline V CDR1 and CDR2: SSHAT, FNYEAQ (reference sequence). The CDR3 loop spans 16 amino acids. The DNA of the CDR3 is TGTGCTAGCAGCCCCAGTACGGGAACCCACACCGGGGAGCTGTTTTTT. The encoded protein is CASSPSTGTHTGELFF.

This CDR3 reads CASSLVGVANTEAFF. The CDR3 DNA sequence: TGCGCCAGCAGCTTGGTAGGGGTCGCGAACACTGAAGCTTTCTTT. The V and J genes are TRBV5-1 and TRBJ1-1; tentative D call: TRBD1 (5 bases). Per germline, CDR1 SGHRS and CDR2 YFSETQ. Between the trimmed V and J ends, which lost 0 bases and 1 base, there was a span of 10 bases. The CDR3 consists of 15 residues.

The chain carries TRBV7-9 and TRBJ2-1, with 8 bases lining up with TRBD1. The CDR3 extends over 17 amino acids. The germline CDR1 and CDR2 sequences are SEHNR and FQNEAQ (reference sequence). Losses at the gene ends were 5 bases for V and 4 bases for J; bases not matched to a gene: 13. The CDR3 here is CASSVPLGQGQYNEQFF. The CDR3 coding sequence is TGTGCCAGCAGCGTGCCTTTAGGACAGGGTCAATACAATGAGCAGTTCTTC.